This T cell receptor (beta chain) is from a study of T cell responses to AZD1222 COVID-19 vaccine (dated by TCRdb to the early 2020s). Some background on the complete study: TCR sequencing covered approximately 230 trial participants: around 210 given two doses of AZD1222 and 26 given two doses of MenACWY control vaccine. Enrollment into the trials was organized by age into subgroups of 18-55, 56-69 and 70-plus years, and those subgroups contained approximately 160, 26 and 62 TCR-sequenced participants, respectively. Here is what the overall study found, with its caveats: Epitopes outside the regions mutated in the B.1.351 and B.1.1.7 variants were reportedly recognized by nearly half of the unique spike-specific TCRs. The 56-69-year group was small, and its depth increase did not reach significance, likely because of low power. The vaccine-associated CD4 TCRs covered the entire spike protein, and the dominant responses fell in regions 160-218 and 743-854. Conclusions about previously exposed vaccinees are limited, since just a handful of AZD1222 recipients were seropositive for SARS-CoV-2 at baseline. A significant rise in spike-specific TCR breadth and depth was observed after two AZD1222 doses relative to day 0 and relative to MenACWY recipients. Because no day 14 peak-response samples were available, the repertoires could be characterized only after the peak T cell response. Most participants were white British and females outnumbered males, and the authors suggested that clonal diversity may have been underestimated.

The CDR3 regions of human TCRbeta chains were analyzed by immunosequencing. For the original study's pipeline: TCRs in the repertoires were compared against a reference library of SARS-CoV-2-specific TCRs that had been generated with the MIRA antigen-specificity platform. Breadth was defined as the fraction of unique TCRs that were SARS-CoV-2-associated. Depth was defined as the fraction of total T cells that were SARS-CoV-2-associated. Using the MIRA data, each spike-specific TCR was mapped to the spike region that the TCR reacts to and placed in a CD4 or CD8 class. Log10-transformed breadth and depth values were compared by one-way ANOVA with Sidak's multiple comparisons tests. Not all clones reach the TCRdb copy of this immuneACCESS table, which keeps in-frame sequences only. Checked studies attribute under half of the gap to unresolved V genes and leave the rest unexplained. V, J and clone size reflect that table, while D and trimming were determined from the DNA. The sample table shows roughly 120,000 clones, and over 75% are seen once. The ten largest clones capture roughly 3.7% of the sample.

To note about this clone: The target of this receptor is not known. Base qualities are not provided; no much larger clone lies one nucleotide away.

CDR1 LGHDT and CDR2 YNNKEL are derived from the germline V gene (reference sequence). Compared with germline, V lacks 2 bases and J lacks 10 bases; bases without a gene match: 2. Spanning cysteine to phenylalanine, the CDR3 consists of 12 amino acids. Only the CDR3 DNA stays, 36 bases, in frame from base 1. The sample's time point label, in plain terms: baseline before first vaccination. The sample's treatment or condition label, in plain terms: meningococcal conjugate vaccine given as trial control. The vaccinee samples were drawn from two UK trials, COV001 and COV002, one of which was a single-blind randomized controlled phase 2/3 trial testing AZD1222 (ChAdOx1 nCoV-19) in healthy adults. Trial participant PBMC samples were collected at day 0 and day 28 after the second dose for TCRbeta chain sequencing.

This TCR was sampled from an adult in good health. Specimen: peripheral blood, collected on day 0 of MenACWY control vaccination. This chain is built from TRBV3-1 (or the pseudogene TRBV3-2) and TRBJ2-1; 7 bases in between match TRBD1. The CDR3 reads CASSQRTGEQFF. The DNA sequence is as follows: TGTGCCAGCAGCCAAAGGACAGGAGAGCAGTTCTTC.